This TCR beta chain was sequenced in a study of cytomegalovirus exposure and HLA in healthy donors. Study background: Approximately 81% of around 400 genotyped donors fell in the Caucasian-associated ancestry cluster.

With 60 Vbeta and 13 Jbeta primers, the PCR was carried out. TCRdb's copy holds only in-frame clones and misses some; the assay was immunoSEQ multiplex PCR. Here the sample spans 150,000 or so clones, around four fifths being singletons. This clone appeared a few times. The antigen remains unidentified. Study-level points and caveats: As was reported, the HLA-A and HLA-B alleles of most subjects were accurately predicted from TCR beta sequences. According to the study, approximately 150 TCR beta chains were cytomegalovirus-associated.

The sequence was obtained from a man aged 25 to 40 in good health and CMV-seronegative. The sample was PBMCs.

The CDR3 nucleotides read TGTGCCAGCAGCAAGGGGAGGTCCCTCGGACACACCATATATTTT. This sequence encodes CASSKGRSLGHTIYF. The V and J genes are TRBV28 and TRBJ1-3, with D possibly TRBD1 on 5 matching bases. Germline loops: CDR1 MDHEN, CDR2 SYDVKM. Trimming shortened V by 6 bases and J by 8 bases, and 20 bases separated the two germline ends. CDR3 length: 15 amino acids. Together with reference TRBV28 and TRBJ1-3, the CDR3 gives the full variable domain: DVKVTQSSRYLVKRTGEKVFLECVQDMDHENMFWYRQDPGLGLRLIYFSYDVKMKEKGDIPEGYSVSREKKERFSLILESASTNQTSMYLCASSKGRSLGHTIYFGEGSWLTVV.